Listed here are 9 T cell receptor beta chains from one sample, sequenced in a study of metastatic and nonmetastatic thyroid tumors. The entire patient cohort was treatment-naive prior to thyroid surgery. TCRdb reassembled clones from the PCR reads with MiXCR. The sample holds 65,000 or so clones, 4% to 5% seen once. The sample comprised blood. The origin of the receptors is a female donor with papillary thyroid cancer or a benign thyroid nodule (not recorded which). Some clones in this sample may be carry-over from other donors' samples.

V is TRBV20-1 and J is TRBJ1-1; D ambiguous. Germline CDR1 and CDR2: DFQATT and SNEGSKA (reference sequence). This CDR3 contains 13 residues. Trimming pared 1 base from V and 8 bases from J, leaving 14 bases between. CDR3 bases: TGCAGTGCTAGAGGGGTCGGTCAGTCAGAAGCTTTCTTT. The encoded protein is CSARGVGQSEAFF.

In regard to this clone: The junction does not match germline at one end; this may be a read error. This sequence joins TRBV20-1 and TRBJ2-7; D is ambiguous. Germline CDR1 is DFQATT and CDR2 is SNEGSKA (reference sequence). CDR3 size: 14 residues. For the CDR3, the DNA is TGCAGTGCCAAGGAAAGGTCGACCACCTACGAGCAGTACTTT. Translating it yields CSAKERSTTYEQYF.

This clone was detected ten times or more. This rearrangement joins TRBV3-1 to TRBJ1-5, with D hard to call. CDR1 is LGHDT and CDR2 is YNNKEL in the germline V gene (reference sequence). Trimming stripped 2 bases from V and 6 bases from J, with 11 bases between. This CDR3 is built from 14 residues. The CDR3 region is CASSQTHRSQPQHF. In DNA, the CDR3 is TGTGCCAGCAGCCAAACACACCGTTCTCAGCCCCAGCATTTT. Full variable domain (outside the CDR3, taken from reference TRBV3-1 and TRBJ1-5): DTAVSQTPKYLVTQMGNDKSIKCEQNLGHDTMYWYKQDSKKFLKIMFSYNNKELIINETVPNRFSPKSPDKAHLNLHINSLELGDSAVYFCASSQTHRSQPQHFGDGTRLSIL.

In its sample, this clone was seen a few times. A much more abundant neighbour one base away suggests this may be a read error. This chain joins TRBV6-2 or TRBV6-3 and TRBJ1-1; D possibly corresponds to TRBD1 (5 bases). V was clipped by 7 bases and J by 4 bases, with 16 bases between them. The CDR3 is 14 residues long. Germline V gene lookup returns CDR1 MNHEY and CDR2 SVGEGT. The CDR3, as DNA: TGTGCCAGCACGTTTCGAGGGGAGCGCACTGAAGCTTTCTTT. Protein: CASTFRGERTEAFF.

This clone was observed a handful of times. The CDR3 protein is CASTDMSGTGDGEQFF. As DNA, the CDR3 is TGTGCCAGCACCGATATGTCCGGGACAGGGGACGGTGAGCAGTTCTTC. The chain has TRBV28 and TRBJ2-1; the match to TRBD1 covers 10 bases. This CDR3 spans 16 amino acids. J was trimmed by 9 bases and V by 7 bases; bases with no gene match: 15. CDR1 is MDHEN, CDR2 SYDVKM, per germline.

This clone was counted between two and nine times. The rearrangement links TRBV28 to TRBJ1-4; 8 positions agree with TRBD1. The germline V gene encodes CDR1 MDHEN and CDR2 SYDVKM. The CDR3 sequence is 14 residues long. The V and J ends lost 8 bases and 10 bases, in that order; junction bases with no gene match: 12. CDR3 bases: TGTGCCAGCCGACTAGACAGGGGAATTGGAAAACTGTTTTTT. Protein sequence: CASRLDRGIGKLFF.

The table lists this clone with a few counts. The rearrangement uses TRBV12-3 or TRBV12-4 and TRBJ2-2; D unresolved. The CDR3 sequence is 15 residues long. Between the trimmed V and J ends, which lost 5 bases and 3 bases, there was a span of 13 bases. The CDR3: CASSLGYYYTGELFF. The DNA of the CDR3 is TGTGCCAGCAGTCTAGGTTATTACTACACCGGGGAGCTGTTTTTT.

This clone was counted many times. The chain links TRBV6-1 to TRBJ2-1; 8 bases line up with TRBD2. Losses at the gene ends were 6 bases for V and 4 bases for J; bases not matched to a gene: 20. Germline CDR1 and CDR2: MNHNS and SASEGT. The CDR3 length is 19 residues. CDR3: CASRSRGGGGRRVYNEQFF. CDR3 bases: TGTGCCAGCAGGTCCCGGGGGGGAGGGGGGCGCAGAGTTTACAATGAGCAGTTCTTC.

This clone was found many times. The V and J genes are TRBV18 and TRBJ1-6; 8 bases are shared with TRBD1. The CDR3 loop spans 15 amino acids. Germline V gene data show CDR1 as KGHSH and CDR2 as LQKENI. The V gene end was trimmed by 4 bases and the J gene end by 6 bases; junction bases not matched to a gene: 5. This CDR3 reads CASSLITGGNSPLHF. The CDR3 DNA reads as TGTGCCAGCTCACTGATAACAGGGGGTAATTCACCCCTCCACTTT.